This T cell receptor (beta chain) was captured by sequencing in a study of OX40 agonist ivuxolimab in advanced cancers. Whole-study context: Dose-escalation patients had hepatocellular carcinoma, melanoma, renal cell or head and neck cancer. Three patients had partial responses: one hepatocellular carcinoma, two cutaneous melanoma.

Assay used: immunoSEQ multiplex PCR; TCRdb lists only in-frame clones, some missing. The sample includes roughly 46,000 clones, roughly 90% of them seen just once. Specimen: CD4+ or CD8+ T cells sorted from blood, collected in a trial of the OX40 agonist ivuxolimab. The source is an adult with an advanced solid tumor such as melanoma, head and neck, liver or kidney cancer.

The CDR3 is CASSKTGADSNQPQHF. The CDR3 DNA reads TGTGCCAGCAGCAAGACAGGGGCAGACAGCAATCAGCCCCAGCATTTT. The genes are TRBV27 and TRBJ1-5; 8 nucleotides agree with TRBD1. With 6 bases clipped from V and 1 base from J, the junction kept 8 bases outside the gene matches. The V gene's germline CDR1 is MNHEY and CDR2 SMNVEV (reference sequence). The CDR3 loop spans 16 amino acids.